This TCR beta chain comes out of a study of spatial heterogeneity in lung cancer. Turning to the study itself: Beta-chain sequences consistently outnumbered alpha-chain sequences in detection. A module score for T cells, taken from matched bulk RNA-seq, correlated strongly with TCR transcript counts in tumor regions. Overall study findings and caveats: Intratumoral expanded alpha and beta TCR counts were found to track tumor mutation counts.

TCRdb re-analysed the 5' RACE reads in MiXCR, keeping a single row per CDR3 protein. The table records around 9,800 distinct CDR3 sequences, around 7.9% of them present only once. The V end was cut by 8 bases, the J end by 1 base, with 14 bases between. The length of the CDR3 is 13 residues. CDR1 and CDR2 (germline): GTSNPN, SVGIG (reference sequence). Regarding this clonotype: Its antigen is unknown. Because this beta chain is a stray read in a library intended to capture alpha chains, its abundance should not be given much weight.

The sample's time point: sample taken at primary tumor resection. The donor group consisted of around 66 patients who had untreated, early-stage non-small cell lung cancer. Sequencing covered unsorted whole RNA taken from tumor, nontumor lung or frozen PBMC. The receptor's source is a female donor with early-stage non-small cell lung cancer. The source material was lung tumor tissue, sampled at surgery. The chain joins TRBV30 to TRBJ1-1; D perhaps matches TRBD1 (5 bases). The CDR3 region is CAIRQSPNTEAFF. CDR3 DNA sequence: TGTGCCATCCGACAGAGTCCGAACACTGAAGCTTTCTTT.